The 13 T cell receptor beta chains below all came from one sample that was sequenced in a study of control samples from healthy donors and cancer patients. TCRdb's table, derived via immunoSEQ multiplex PCR, lists solely in-frame clones and lacks some. The data show roughly 190,000 clones, about 89% seen once. Material for sequencing was blood. These receptors were taken from a man aged 30 to 39 in good health.

The chain is built from TRBV30 and TRBJ1-2; D gene ambiguous. This CDR3 region has 15 residues. Looked up from germline, CDR1 is GTSNPN and CDR2 is SVGIG (reference sequence). V lost 0 bases to trimming and J lost 4 bases, with 15 bases between them. CDR3 bases: TGTGCCTGGAGTGTGCCCGGCAACACTGGCTATGGCTACACCTTC. Protein: CAWSVPGNTGYGYTF.

The chain carries TRBV5-6 and TRBJ1-1; 8 positions match TRBD1. The junction had 9 bases not matched to a gene; V was cut back by 0 bases and J by 5 bases. Germline loops: CDR1 SGHDT, CDR2 YYEEEE. The CDR3 spans 16 residues. In DNA, the CDR3 is TGTGCCAGCAGCTTGGTGGGTGACAGGGGCAGGACTGAAGCTTTCTTT. This gives the protein CASSLVGDRGRTEAFF.

The genes are TRBV10-2 and TRBJ1-4; the D gene is possibly TRBD1 (5 bases). The CDR3 is 15 amino acids. CDR1 is WSHSY, CDR2 SAAADI, per germline. The CDR3 protein is CATKGVMRANEKLFF. Here the CDR3 DNA reads TGCGCGACCAAAGGGGTAATGAGGGCAAATGAAAAACTGTTTTTT.

The gene calls are TRBV6-5 and TRBJ1-5; 7 bases fit TRBD1. Trimming cost V 9 bases and J 4 bases; bases outside gene matches: 9. The germline V gene has CDR1 MNHEY and CDR2 SVGAGI. The CDR3 consists of 14 residues. Written as DNA, the CDR3 is TGTGCCAGTGGGACAGCTACACTAAATCAGCCCCAGCATTTT. Amino acid sequence: CASGTATLNQPQHF.

CDR3 amino acids: CASSHMSNYGYTF. As DNA, the CDR3 is TGTGCCAGCAGCCATATGTCTAACTATGGCTACACCTTC. The V and J genes are TRBV14 and TRBJ1-2; D not resolved. V was shortened by 3 bases and J by 0 bases, with 5 bases between the two germline ends. There are 13 residues in the CDR3. Germline assignment: CDR1 SGHDN and CDR2 FVKESK. Based on the CDR3 plus reference TRBV14 and TRBJ1-2, the full variable domain is EAGVTQFPSHSVIEKGQTVTLRCDPISGHDNLYWYRRVMGKEIKFLLHFVKESKQDESGMPNNRFLAERTGGTYSTLKVQPAELEDSGVYFCASSHMSNYGYTFGSGTRLTVV.

This clone was recorded a few times. The chain links TRBV12-3 or TRBV12-4 to TRBJ2-3, with unresolved D. Trimming took 7 bases from V and 0 from J, leaving 8 bases between them. CDR3 size: 13 residues. CDR3 sequence reads: CASKESSTDTQYF. Written as DNA, the CDR3 is TGTGCCAGCAAGGAGTCTAGCACAGATACGCAGTATTTT.

The chain employs TRBV7-7 and TRBJ2-2, with unresolved D. V was clipped by 2 bases and J by 1 base, with 5 bases between them. Germline assignment: CDR1 SSHAT and CDR2 FNYEAQ (reference sequence). CDR3 length equals 14 residues. The CDR3 DNA sequence: TGTGCCAGCAGCTTACGAGGGAACACCGGGGAGCTGTTTTTT. Translated, it gives CASSLRGNTGELFF.

This chain joins TRBV3-1 (or the pseudogene TRBV3-2) and TRBJ2-3; D is unclear. CDR1 and CDR2 (germline): LGHDT, YNNKEL (reference sequence). Trimming pared 2 bases from V and 0 bases from J, leaving 9 bases between. This CDR3 region has 15 residues. In DNA, the CDR3 is TGTGCCAGCAGCCAATTCGCGGTTAGCACAGATACGCAGTATTTT. Translating gives CASSQFAVSTDTQYF.

Only one count was recorded for this clone. This chain links TRBV3-1 (or the pseudogene TRBV3-2) with TRBJ1-3, with D perhaps matching TRBD1 (5 bases). Germline CDR1 reads LGHDT; CDR2 reads YNNKEL (reference sequence). This CDR3 is built from 14 residues. Trimming cost V 6 bases and J 2 bases, with 11 bases left between them. CDR3 amino acids: CASSHRFPGNTIYF. CDR3 coding DNA: TGTGCCAGCAGTCACAGGTTCCCTGGAAACACCATATATTTT.

The chain links TRBV27 to TRBJ2-3, with 13 bases aligning to TRBD2. V shed 7 bases, J shed 7 bases, and the junction held 17 bases outside the gene matches. Germline CDR1 reads MNHEY; CDR2 reads SMNVEV (reference sequence). The CDR3 runs to 18 residues. DNA for the CDR3: TGTGCCAGCACCCCCCGTGGGACTAGCGGGGATTGGGGAAATACGCAGTATTTT. Translation gives CASTPRGTSGDWGNTQYF.

This chain connects TRBV19 to TRBJ2-7; 11 bases are a match to TRBD1. CDR3 length: 14 residues. Looked up from germline, CDR1 is LNHDA and CDR2 is SQIVND (reference sequence). V shed 4 bases, J shed 6 bases, and the junction held 5 bases outside the gene matches. The CDR3 is CASSNGQGASEQYF. CDR3 DNA sequence: TGTGCCAGTAGTAACGGACAGGGGGCGAGCGAGCAGTACTTC.

The J gene is TRBJ2-7, the V gene TRBV6-1; D not resolved. V was shortened by 2 bases and J by 2 bases, with 13 bases between the two germline ends. The CDR3 is 15 residues long. Germline CDR1 MNHNS, CDR2 SASEGT. CDR3 sequence (DNA): TGTGCCAGCAGTGAATTTGCCGGGCCAACCTACGAGCAGTACTTC. This sequence encodes CASSEFAGPTYEQYF.

This rearrangement joins TRBV27 to TRBJ1-1, with TRBD1 identical over 7 bases. The J segment lost 0 bases and the V segment lost 2 bases, leaving 15 bases of the junction unmatched. This CDR3 is 19 amino acids long. Per germline, CDR1 MNHEY and CDR2 SMNVEV (reference sequence). CDR3 amino acids: CASSLKPPTGVILNTEAFF. The CDR3 DNA follows: TGTGCCAGCAGTTTAAAACCCCCAACAGGGGTGATATTGAACACTGAAGCTTTCTTT.